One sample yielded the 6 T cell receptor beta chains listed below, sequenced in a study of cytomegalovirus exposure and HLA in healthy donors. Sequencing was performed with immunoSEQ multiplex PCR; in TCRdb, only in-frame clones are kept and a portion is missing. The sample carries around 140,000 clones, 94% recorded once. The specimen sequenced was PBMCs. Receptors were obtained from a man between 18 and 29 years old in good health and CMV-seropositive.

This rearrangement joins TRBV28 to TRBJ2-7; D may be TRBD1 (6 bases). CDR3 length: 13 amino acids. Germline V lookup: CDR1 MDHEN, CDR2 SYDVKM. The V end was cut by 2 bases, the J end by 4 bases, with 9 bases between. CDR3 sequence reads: CASSLQGNYEQYF. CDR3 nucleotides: TGTGCCAGCAGTTTACAGGGGAATTACGAGCAGTACTTC.

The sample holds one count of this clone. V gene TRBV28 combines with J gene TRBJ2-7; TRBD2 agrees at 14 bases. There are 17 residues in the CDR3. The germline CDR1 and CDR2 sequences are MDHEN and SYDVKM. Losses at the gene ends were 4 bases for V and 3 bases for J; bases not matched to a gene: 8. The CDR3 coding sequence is TGTGCCAGCAGTTCCACAGGGACTAGCGGGAGCCACTACGAGCAGTACTTC. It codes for CASSSTGTSGSHYEQYF.

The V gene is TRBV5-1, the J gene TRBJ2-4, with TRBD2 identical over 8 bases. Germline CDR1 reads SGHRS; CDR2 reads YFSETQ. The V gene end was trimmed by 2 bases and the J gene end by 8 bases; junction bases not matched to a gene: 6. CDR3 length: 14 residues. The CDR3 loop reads CASSLSGSLHIQYF. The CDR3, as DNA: TGCGCCAGCAGCTTAAGCGGGAGTCTCCACATTCAGTACTTC. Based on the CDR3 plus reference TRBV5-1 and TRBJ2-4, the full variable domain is KAGVTQTPRYLIKTRGQQVTLSCSPISGHRSVSWYQQTPGQGLQFLFEYFSETQRNKGNFPGRFSGRQFSNSRSEMNVSTLELGDSALYLCASSLSGSLHIQYFGAGTRLSVL.

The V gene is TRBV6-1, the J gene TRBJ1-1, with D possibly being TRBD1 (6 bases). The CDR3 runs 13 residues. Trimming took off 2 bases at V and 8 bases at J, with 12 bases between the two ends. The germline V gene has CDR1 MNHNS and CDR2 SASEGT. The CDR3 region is CASSERGDKEAFF. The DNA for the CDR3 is TGTGCCAGCAGTGAACGGGGGGACAAAGAAGCTTTCTTT.

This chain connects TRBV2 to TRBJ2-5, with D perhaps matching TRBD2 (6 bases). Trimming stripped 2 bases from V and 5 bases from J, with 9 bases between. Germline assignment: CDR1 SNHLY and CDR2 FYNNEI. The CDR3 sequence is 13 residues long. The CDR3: CASSEWGRETQYF. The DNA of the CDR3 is TGTGCCAGCAGTGAATGGGGGAGGGAGACCCAGTACTTC.

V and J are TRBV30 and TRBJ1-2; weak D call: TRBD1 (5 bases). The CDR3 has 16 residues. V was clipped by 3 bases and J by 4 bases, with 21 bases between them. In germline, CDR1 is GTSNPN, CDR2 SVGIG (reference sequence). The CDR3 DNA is TGTGCCTGGAGCCAAACTTCGCGGGGGGTGATCTATGGCTACACCTTC. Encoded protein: CAWSQTSRGVIYGYTF.